This T cell receptor (beta chain) was profiled in a study of shared clonotypes between healthy human individuals (TCRdb year 2020). In the study overall: Three men and a couple of women, aged 18 to 49 years, made up the cohort. For each donor, CD4 naive and CD4 memory were each run on three plates, CD8 naive on two plates, and CD8 memory on one plate. To estimate repertoire size and how much clonotypes are shared between individuals, the study performed deep sequencing of blood TCR repertoires from a few healthy adults. To increase sequencing depth and limit assay-specific biases, TCR repertoire library preparation and sequencing were carried out by different laboratories using diverse techniques. Each donor's leukapheresis produced roughly between roughly 0.85 and 10 billion PBMCs. Paper-wide results and their limitations: Naive subsets generally had larger estimated clonotype richness than memory subsets. Even with the large sequencing depth, rarefaction of the sorted-subset datasets indicated that sequencing was incomplete. Pairwise subsampling led to the expectation that sequencing depth would affect the degree of clonotype sharing among donors. The genetic and exposure-history diversity represented was limited by the small number of donors. Sampling was restricted to blood, and TCR repertoires in tissue are likely to differ from TCR repertoires in blood. When a handful of donors were compared, the shared fraction of clonotypes was about 5% for naive CD4, over 3% for naive CD8, 2.3% for memory CD4, and less than 0.5% for memory CD8. Higher generation probabilities were observed for clonotypes shared by all four sorted-subset donors than for non-shared clonotypes.

Donors were healthy HIV-negative adults with no recently reported acute infections or vaccinations. All donors were Caucasian adults living in Nashville, Tennessee, USA. CD4+ T cells were enriched through magnetic negative selection, after which naive cells were positively selected on CD45RA and the remaining negative fraction served as the memory subset. After blood collection by leukapheresis, PBMCs were isolated using Ficoll-Histopaque density gradient centrifugation and then cryopreserved in the vapor phase of liquid nitrogen. Analytical flow cytometry was used to check the purity and quantity of every magnetically sorted T cell population. Each sorted fraction had its genomic DNA isolated and then quantified by UV absorbance on a Nanodrop 2000c. For this clone: Its antigen has not been determined. The input lacks base qualities; no much larger clone sits a single base away.

The germline V gene (reference sequence) specifies SEHNR as CDR1 and FQNEAQ as CDR2. V was cut back by 5 bases and J by 3 bases, leaving a gap of 13 bases between them. There are 14 amino acids in the CDR3, from cysteine to phenylalanine inclusive. CDR3 DNA only is kept here, 42 bases in frame from base 1. Using the deep immunoSEQ assay, multiplex PCR amplified TCR CDR3 regions from genomic DNA. Extracted genomic DNA from each cell subset was spread evenly across all wells of several immunoSEQ 96-well plates, with each plate serving as a replicate. Each replicate PCR for sorted subsets received approximately 200 ng genomic DNA, equal to roughly 30,000 T cell genomes. Purified libraries were quantified with a Qubit 3.0 fluorometer, sized on a Bioanalyzer 2100, and re-quantified with the KAPA Library Quantification kit. Every immunoSEQ 96-well plate was sequenced on a separate single-read 150-cycle Illumina NextSeq 550 flow cell. In the paper's pipeline: Because the immunoSEQ output held only junctional sequences and lacked quality scores, the filtering could not match the filtering applied to full-length reads. To assign V/J genes and CDR3, sequences were annotated against IMGT germline references using PyIR, a Python wrapper for IgBLAST v1.9. Any read was removed if the V/J assignment was weak (E-value above 1e-6), the CDR3 was missing, or the read contained stop codons, out-of-frame junctions, or ambiguous translated residues. V3J clonotypes were defined by identical inferred V gene, J gene, and CDR3 amino acid sequence. The percentage overlap between two repertoires was calculated by dividing the number of shared unique clonotypes by the size of the smaller repertoire. Repertoire richness was assessed with RTK rarefaction, the Chao1 estimator, and Recon v2.1 estimates of unobserved clonotypes. OLGA was used to compute generation probabilities for all TCRbeta clonotypes that the gDNA method yielded from a few donors. Entries here come from immuneACCESS through TCRdb and include only in-frame sequences with V and J called. Some clones fail to appear in such tables; in the studies checked, an unresolved V gene covers under half of the shortfall, and the cause of the remainder is unknown. The D gene and trimming were derived from the DNA, and the V and J assignments and clone size from that table. For this sample the table gives fewer than 3 million clones, of which 85% to 95% were detected only once. The ten biggest clones cover more than 0.35% of the sample.

Recombination linked TRBV7-9 to TRBJ1-1; the D gene identity is not certain. The TCR comes from a man between 18 and 29 years old in good health. Some clones in this sample may be carry-over from other donors' samples. Sequencing used naive CD4+ T cells from PBMCs. The sample's cell subset or site label, decoded: CD45RA+ positively selected. The CDR3 has the sequence CASSPNDGYTEAFF. The nucleotide sequence is given as TGTGCCAGCAGCCCTAACGACGGGTACACTGAAGCTTTCTTT. The reference TRBV7-9 and TRBJ1-1 proteins fill in what lies around the CDR3, so the full variable domain reads DTGVSQNPRHKITKRGQNVTFRCDPISEHNRLYWYRQTLGQGPEFLTYFQNEAQLEKSRLLSDRFSAERPKGSFSTLEIQRTEQGDSAMYLCASSPNDGYTEAFFGQGTRLTVV.